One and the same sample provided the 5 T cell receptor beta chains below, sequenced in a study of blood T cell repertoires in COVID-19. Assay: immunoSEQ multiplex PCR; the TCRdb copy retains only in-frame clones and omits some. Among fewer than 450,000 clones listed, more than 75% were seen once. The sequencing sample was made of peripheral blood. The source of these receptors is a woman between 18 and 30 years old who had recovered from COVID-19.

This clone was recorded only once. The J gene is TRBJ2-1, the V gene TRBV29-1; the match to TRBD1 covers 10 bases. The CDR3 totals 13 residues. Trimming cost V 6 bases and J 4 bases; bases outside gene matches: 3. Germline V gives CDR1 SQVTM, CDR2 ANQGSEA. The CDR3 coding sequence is TGCAGCGTAAGGGACAGGGGTTACAATGAGCAGTTCTTC. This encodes CSVRDRGYNEQFF.

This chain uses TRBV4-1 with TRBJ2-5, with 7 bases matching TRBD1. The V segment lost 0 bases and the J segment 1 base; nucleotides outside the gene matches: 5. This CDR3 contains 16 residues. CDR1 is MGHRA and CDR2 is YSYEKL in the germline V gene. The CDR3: CASSQDRDRSQETQYF. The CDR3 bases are TGCGCCAGCAGCCAAGACCGGGACAGAAGCCAAGAGACCCAGTACTTC.

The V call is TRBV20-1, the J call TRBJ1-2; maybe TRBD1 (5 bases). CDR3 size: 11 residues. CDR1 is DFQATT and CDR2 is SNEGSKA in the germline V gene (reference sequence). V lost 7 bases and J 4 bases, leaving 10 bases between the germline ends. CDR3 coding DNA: TGCAGTGTTAGGGGCGCCTATGGCTACACCTTC. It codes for CSVRGAYGYTF.

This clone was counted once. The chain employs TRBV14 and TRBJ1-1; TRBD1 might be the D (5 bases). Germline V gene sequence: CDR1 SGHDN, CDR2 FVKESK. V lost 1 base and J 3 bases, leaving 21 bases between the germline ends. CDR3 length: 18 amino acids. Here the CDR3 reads CASSQATEGILMYTEAFF. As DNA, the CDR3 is TGTGCCAGCAGCCAAGCTACGGAGGGGATTTTAATGTACACTGAAGCTTTCTTT.

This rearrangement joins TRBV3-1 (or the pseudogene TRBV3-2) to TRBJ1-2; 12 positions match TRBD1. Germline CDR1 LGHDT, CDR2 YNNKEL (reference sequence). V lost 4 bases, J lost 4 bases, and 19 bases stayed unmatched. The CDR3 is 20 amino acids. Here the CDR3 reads CASSLRPGTGGATMGYGYTF. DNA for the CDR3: TGTGCCAGCAGCCTCCGTCCCGGGACAGGGGGCGCAACGATGGGCTATGGCTACACCTTC.